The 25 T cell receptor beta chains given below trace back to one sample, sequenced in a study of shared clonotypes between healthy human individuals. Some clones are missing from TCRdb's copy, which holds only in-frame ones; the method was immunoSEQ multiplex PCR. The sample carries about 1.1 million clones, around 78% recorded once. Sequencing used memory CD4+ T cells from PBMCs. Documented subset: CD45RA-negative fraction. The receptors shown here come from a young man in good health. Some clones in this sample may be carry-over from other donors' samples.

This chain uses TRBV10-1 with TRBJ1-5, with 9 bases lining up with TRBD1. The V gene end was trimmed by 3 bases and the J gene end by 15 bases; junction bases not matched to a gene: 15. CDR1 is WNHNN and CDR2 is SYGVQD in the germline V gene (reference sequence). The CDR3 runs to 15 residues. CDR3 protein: CASSDKQGALTGGHF. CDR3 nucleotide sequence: TGCGCCAGCAGTGACAAACAGGGGGCGCTAACCGGTGGGCATTTT.

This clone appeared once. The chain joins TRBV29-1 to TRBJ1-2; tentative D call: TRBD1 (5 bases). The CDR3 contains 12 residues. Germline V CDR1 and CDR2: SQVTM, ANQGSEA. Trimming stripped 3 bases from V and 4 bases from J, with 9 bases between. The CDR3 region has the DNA TGCAGCGTTGACAGGGATACCTATGGCTACACCTTC. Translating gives CSVDRDTYGYTF.

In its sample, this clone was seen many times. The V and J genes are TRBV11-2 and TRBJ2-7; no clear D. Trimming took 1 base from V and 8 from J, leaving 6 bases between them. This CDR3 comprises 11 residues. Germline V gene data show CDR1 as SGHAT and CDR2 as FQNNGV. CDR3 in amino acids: CASSLGGKQYF. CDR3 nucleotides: TGTGCCAGCAGCTTAGGGGGAAAGCAGTACTTC.

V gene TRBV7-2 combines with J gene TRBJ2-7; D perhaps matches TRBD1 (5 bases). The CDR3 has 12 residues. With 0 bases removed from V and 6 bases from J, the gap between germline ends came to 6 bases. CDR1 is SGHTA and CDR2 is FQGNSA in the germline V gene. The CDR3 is CASSLAQGEQYF. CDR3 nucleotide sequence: TGTGCCAGCAGCTTAGCCCAGGGCGAGCAGTACTTC.

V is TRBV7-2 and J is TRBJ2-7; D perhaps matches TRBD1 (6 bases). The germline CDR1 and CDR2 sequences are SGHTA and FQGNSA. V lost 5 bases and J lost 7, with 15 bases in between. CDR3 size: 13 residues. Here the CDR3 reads CASSPRQAGEQYF. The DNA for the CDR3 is TGTGCCAGCAGCCCCCGACAGGCCGGGGAGCAGTACTTC.

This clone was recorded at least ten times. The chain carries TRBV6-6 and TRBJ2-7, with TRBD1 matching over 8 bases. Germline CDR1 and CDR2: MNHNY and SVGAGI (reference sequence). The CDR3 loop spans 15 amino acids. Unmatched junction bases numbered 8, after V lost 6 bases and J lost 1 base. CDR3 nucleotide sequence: TGTGCCAGCAGGAAAGACAGGGGATCATCCTACGAGCAGTACTTC. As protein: CASRKDRGSSYEQYF.

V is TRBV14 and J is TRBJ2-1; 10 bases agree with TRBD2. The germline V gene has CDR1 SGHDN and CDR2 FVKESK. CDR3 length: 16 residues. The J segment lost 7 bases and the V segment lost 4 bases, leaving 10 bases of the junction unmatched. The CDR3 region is CASSPLASGSTNEQFF. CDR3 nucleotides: TGTGCCAGCAGCCCTCTAGCTAGCGGGAGTACGAATGAGCAGTTCTTC. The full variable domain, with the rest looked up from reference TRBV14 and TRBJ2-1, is EAGVTQFPSHSVIEKGQTVTLRCDPISGHDNLYWYRRVMGKEIKFLLHFVKESKQDESGMPNNRFLAERTGGTYSTLKVQPAELEDSGVYFCASSPLASGSTNEQFFGPGTRLTVL.

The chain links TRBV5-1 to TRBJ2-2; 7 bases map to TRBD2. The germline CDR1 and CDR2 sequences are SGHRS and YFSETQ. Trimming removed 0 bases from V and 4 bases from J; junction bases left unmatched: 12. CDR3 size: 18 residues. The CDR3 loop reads CASSLAGGGGSFTGELFF. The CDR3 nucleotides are TGCGCCAGCAGCTTGGCCGGTGGTGGCGGGAGTTTCACCGGGGAGCTGTTTTTT.

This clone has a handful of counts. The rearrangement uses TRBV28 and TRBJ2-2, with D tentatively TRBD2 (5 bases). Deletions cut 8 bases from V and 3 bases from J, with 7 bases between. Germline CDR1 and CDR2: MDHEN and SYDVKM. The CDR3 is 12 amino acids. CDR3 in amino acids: CASGRDTGELFF. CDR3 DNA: TGTGCCAGCGGGCGGGACACCGGGGAGCTGTTTTTT.

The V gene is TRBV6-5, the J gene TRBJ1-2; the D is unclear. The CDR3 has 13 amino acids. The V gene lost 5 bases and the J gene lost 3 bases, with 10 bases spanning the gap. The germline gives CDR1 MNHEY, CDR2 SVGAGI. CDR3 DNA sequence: TGTGCCAGCAGTAACGACAACCACTATGGCTACACCTTC. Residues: CASSNDNHYGYTF.

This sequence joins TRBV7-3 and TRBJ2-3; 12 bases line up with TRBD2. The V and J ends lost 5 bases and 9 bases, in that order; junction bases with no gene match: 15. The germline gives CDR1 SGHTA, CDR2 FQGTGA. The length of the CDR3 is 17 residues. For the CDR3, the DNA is TGTGCCAGCAGCCCCATGGCTAGCGGGAGGGGCGATCGCACGCAGTATTTT. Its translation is CASSPMASGRGDRTQYF.

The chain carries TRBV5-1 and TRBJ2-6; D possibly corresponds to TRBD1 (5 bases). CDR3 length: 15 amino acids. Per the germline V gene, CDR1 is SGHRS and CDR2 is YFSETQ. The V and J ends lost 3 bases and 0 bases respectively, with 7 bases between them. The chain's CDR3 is CASSSGPSGANVLTF. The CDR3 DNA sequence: TGCGCCAGCAGCTCAGGGCCCTCTGGGGCCAACGTCCTGACTTTC.

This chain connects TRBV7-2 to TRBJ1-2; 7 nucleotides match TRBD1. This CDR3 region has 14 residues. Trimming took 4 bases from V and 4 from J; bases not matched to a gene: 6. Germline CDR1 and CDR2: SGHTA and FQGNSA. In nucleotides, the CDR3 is TGTGCCAGCAGCTCGGGGACAGCCGGCTATGGCTACACCTTC. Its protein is CASSSGTAGYGYTF.

CDR3: CASSFGRVQSTDTQYF. The CDR3 DNA reads TGTGCCAGTAGTTTCGGCCGGGTCCAGAGCACAGATACGCAGTATTTT. The V and J genes are TRBV19 and TRBJ2-3; D not certain. V was clipped by 5 bases and J by 0 bases, with 15 bases between them. Germline V gene sequence: CDR1 LNHDA, CDR2 SQIVND (reference sequence). The CDR3 has 16 residues.

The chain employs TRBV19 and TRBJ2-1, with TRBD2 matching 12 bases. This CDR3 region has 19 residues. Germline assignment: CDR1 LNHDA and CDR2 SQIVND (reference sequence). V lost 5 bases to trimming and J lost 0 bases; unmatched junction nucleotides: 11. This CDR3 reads CASSLRTSGTMSSYNEQFF. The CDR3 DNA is TGTGCCAGTAGTCTTCGGACTAGCGGGACAATGAGCTCCTACAATGAGCAGTTCTTC. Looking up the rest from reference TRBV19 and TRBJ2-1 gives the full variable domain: DGGITQSPKYLFRKEGQNVTLSCEQNLNHDAMYWYRQDPGQGLRLIYYSQIVNDFQKGDIAEGYSVSREKKESFPLTVTSAQKNPTAFYLCASSLRTSGTMSSYNEQFFGPGTRLTVL.

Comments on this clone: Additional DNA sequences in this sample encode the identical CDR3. CDR3 amino acids: CASSGTNTGELFF. For the CDR3, the DNA is TGTGCCAGCTCCGGGACGAACACCGGGGAGCTGTTTTTT. V is TRBV6-1 and J is TRBJ2-2; tentative D call: TRBD2 (5 bases). There are 13 residues in the CDR3. V was clipped by 8 bases and J by 0 bases, with 7 bases between them. CDR1 is MNHNS and CDR2 is SASEGT in the germline V gene.

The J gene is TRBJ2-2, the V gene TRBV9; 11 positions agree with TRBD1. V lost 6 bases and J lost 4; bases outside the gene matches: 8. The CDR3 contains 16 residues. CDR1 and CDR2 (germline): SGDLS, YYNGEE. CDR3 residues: CASNLGQGASTGELFF. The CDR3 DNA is TGTGCCAGCAACCTTGGACAGGGGGCTTCCACCGGGGAGCTGTTTTTT.

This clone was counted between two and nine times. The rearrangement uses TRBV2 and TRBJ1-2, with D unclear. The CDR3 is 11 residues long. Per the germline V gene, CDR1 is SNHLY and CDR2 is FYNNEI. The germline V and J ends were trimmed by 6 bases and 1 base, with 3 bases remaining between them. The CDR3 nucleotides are TGTGCCAGCAGATTTAACTATGGCTACACCTTC. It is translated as CASRFNYGYTF.

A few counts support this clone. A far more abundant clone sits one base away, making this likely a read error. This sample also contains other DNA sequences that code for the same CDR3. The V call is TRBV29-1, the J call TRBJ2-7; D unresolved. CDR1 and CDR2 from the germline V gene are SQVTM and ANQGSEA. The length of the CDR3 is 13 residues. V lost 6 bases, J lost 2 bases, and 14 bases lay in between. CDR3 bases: TGCAGCGTCCAACTACGCCCAACCTACGAGCAGTACTTC. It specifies CSVQLRPTYEQYF.

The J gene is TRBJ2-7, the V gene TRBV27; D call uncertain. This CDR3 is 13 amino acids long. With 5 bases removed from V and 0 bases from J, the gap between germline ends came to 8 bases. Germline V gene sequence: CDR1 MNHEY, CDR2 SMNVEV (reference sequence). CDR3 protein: CASSRAFSYEQYF. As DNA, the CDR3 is TGTGCCAGCAGTCGGGCCTTCTCCTACGAGCAGTACTTC.

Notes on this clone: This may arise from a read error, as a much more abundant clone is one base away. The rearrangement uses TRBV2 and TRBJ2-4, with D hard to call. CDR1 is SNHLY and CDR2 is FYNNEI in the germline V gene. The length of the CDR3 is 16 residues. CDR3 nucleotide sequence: TGTGCCAGCAGTGAAGATGGGGTAGTGTCCAAAAACGTTCAGTACTTC. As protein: CASSEDGVVSKNVQYF.

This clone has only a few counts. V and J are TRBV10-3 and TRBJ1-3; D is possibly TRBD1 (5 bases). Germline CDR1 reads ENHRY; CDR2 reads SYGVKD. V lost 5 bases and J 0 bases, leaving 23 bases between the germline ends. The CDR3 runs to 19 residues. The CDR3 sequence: CAISKDSITGIRSGNTIYF. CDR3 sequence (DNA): TGTGCCATCAGTAAAGACAGTATTACTGGAATCCGCTCTGGAAACACCATATATTTT.

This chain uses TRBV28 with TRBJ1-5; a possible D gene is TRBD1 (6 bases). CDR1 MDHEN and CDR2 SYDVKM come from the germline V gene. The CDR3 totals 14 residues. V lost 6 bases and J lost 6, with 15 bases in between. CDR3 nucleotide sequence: TGTGCCAGCAGCCGGGGGCAGCGCGGTCAGCCCCAGCATTTT. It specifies CASSRGQRGQPQHF.

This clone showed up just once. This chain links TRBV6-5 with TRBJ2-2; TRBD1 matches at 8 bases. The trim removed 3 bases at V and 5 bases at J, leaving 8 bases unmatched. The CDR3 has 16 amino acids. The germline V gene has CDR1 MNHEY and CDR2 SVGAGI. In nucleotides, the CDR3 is TGTGCCAGCAGTTATAAGGTGGACAGGGTAACCGGGGAGCTGTTTTTT. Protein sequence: CASSYKVDRVTGELFF.

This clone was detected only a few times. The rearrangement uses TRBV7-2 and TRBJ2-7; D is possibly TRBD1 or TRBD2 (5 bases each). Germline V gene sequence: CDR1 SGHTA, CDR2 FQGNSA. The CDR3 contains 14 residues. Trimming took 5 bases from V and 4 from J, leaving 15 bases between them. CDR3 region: CASSPTPGPYEQYF. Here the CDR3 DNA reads TGTGCCAGCAGCCCGACTCCGGGGCCTTACGAGCAGTACTTC.